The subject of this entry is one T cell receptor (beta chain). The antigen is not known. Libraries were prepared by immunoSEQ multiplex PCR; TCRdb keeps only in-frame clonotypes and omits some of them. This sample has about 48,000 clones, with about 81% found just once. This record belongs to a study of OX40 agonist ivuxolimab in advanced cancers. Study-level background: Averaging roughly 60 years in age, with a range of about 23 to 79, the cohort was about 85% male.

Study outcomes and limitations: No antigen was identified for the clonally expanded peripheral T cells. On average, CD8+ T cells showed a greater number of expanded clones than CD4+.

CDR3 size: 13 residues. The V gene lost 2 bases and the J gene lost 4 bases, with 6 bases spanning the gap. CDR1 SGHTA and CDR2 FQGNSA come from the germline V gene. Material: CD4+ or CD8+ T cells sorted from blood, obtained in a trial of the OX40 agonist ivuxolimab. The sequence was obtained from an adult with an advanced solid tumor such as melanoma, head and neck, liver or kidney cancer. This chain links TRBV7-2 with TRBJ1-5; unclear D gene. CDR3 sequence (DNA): TGTGCCAGCAGCTTATCCGGAAATCAGCCCCAGCATTTT. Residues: CASSLSGNQPQHF.